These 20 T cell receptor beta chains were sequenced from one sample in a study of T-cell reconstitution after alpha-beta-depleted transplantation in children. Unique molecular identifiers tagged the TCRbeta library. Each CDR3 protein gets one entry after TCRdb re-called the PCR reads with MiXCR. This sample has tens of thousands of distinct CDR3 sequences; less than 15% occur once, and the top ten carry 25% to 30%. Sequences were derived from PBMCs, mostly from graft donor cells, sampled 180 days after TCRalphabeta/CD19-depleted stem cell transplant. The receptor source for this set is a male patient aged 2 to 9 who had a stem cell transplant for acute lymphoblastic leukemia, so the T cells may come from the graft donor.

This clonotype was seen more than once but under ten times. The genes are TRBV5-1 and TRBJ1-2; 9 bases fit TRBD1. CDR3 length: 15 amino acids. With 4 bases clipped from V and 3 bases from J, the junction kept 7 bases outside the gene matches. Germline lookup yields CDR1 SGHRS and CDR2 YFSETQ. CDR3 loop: CASSHGTGRDYGYTF. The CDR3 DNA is TGCGCCAGCAGCCACGGGACAGGGAGGGACTATGGCTACACCTTC.

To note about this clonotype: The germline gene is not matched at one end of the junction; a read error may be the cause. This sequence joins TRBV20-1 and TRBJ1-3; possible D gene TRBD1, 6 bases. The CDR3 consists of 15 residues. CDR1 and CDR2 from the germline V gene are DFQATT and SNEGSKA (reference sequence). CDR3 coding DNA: TGCAGTGCTGGCAGGGGACCCATCTCTGGAAACTCCATATTTTTT. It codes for CSAGRGPISGNSIFF.

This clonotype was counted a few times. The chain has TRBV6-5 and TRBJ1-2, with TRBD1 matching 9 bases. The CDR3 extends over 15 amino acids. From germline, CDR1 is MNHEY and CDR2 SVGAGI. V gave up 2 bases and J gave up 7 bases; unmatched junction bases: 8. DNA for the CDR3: TGTGCCAGCAGTTACACCGGGACAGGGAGAGGTGGCTACACCTTC. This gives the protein CASSYTGTGRGGYTF.

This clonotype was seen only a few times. CDR3 protein: CASSAGTAVSNEQYF. The CDR3 nucleotides are TGTGCCAGCAGCGCCGGGACAGCAGTAAGCAACGAGCAGTACTTC. This rearrangement joins TRBV9 to TRBJ2-7; 7 nucleotides match TRBD1. The V and J ends lost 3 bases and 5 bases, in that order; junction bases with no gene match: 11. Per the germline V gene, CDR1 is SGDLS and CDR2 is YYNGEE. CDR3 length equals 15 residues. The full variable domain, in which reference TRBV9 and TRBJ2-7 provide the parts outside the CDR3, is DSGVTQTPKHLITATGQRVTLRCSPRSGDLSVYWYQQSLDQGLQFLIQYYNGEERAKGNILERFSAQQFPDLHSELNLSSLELGDSALYFCASSAGTAVSNEQYFGPGTRLTVT.

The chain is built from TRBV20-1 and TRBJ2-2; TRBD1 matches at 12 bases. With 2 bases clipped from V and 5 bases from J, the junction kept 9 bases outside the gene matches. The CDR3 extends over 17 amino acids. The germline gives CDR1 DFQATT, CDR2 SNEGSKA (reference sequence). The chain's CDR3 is CSARRGTGGLGTGELFF. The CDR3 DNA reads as TGCAGTGCTAGACGCGGGACAGGGGGCCTGGGAACCGGGGAGCTGTTTTTT.

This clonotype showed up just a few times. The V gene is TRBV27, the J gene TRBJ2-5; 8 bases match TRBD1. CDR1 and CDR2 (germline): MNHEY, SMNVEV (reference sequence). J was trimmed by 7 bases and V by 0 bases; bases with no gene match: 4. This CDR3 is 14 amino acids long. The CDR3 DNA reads TGTGCCAGCAGTTTATCTTCGACAGGGGCGACCCAGTACTTC. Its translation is CASSLSSTGATQYF.

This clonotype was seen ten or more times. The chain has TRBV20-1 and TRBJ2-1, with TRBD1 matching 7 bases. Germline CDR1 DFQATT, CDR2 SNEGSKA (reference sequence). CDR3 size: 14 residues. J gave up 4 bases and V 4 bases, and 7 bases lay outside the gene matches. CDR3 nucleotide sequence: TGCAGTGCTATTGACAGGGAAGAGTACAATGAGCAGTTCTTC. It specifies CSAIDREEYNEQFF.

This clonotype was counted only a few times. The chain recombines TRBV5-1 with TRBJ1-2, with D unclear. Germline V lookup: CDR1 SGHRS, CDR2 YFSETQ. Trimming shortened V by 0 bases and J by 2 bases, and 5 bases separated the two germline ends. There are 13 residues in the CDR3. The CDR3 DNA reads TGCGCCAGCAGCTTGGGCTGGAACTATGGCTACACCTTC. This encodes CASSLGWNYGYTF.

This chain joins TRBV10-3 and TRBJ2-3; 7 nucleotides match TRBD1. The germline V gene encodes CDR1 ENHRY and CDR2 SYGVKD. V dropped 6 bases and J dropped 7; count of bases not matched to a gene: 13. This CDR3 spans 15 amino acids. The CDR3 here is CAIRDSGTALYTQYF. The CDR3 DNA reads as TGTGCCATCAGGGACTCCGGGACAGCGCTCTATACGCAGTATTTT.

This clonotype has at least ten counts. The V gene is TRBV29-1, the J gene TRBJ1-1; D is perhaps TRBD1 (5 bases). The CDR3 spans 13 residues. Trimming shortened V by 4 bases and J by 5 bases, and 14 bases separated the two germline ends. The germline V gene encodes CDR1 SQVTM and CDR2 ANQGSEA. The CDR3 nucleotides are TGCAGCGTTGCGTGGAGGGGAGAGACTGAAGCTTTCTTT. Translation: CSVAWRGETEAFF.

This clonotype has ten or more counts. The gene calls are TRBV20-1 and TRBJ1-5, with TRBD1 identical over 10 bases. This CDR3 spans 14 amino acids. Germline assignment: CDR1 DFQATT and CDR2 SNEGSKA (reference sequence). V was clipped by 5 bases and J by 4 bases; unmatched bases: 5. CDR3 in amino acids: CSARDRGWNQPQHF. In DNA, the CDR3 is TGCAGTGCTCGGGACAGGGGCTGGAATCAGCCCCAGCATTTT.

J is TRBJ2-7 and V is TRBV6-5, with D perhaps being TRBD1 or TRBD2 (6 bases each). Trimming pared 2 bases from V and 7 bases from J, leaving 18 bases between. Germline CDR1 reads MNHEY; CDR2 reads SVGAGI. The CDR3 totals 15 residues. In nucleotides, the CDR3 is TGTGCCAGCAGTTACGGGGGGCACTACCGGGGAGAGCAGTACTTC. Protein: CASSYGGHYRGEQYF.

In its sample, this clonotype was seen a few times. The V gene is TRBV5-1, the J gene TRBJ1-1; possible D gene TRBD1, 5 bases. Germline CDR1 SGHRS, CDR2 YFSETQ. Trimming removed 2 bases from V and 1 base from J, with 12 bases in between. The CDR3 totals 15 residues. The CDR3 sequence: CASSFPGGPNTEAFF. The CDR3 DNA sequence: TGCGCCAGCAGCTTTCCTGGGGGTCCGAACACTGAAGCTTTCTTT.

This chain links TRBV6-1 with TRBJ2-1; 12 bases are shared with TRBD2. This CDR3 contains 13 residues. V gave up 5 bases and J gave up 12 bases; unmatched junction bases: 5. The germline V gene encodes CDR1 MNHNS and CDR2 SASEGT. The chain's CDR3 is CASSPGTSGLQFF. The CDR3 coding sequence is TGTGCCAGCAGTCCGGGGACTAGCGGGCTGCAGTTCTTC.

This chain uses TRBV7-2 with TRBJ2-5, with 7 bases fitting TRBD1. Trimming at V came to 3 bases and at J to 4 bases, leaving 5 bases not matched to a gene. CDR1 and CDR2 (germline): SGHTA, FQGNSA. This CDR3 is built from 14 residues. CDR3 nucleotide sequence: TGTGCCAGCAGCTTGACGGACAGGAGAGAGACCCAGTACTTC. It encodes CASSLTDRRETQYF.

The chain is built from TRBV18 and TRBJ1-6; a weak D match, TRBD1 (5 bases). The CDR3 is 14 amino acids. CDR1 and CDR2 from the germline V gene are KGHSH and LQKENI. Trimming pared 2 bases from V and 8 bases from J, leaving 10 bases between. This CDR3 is CASSPKGRDSPLHF. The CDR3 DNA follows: TGTGCCAGCTCACCAAAGGGGAGGGATTCACCCCTCCACTTT.

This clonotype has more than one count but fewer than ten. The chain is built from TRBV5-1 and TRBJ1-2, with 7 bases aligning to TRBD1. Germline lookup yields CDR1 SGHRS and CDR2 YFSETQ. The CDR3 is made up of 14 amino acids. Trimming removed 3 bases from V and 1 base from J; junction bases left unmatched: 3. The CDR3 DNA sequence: TGCGCCAGCAGCTGGGACAGCCGTAACTATGGCTACACCTTC. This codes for CASSWDSRNYGYTF.

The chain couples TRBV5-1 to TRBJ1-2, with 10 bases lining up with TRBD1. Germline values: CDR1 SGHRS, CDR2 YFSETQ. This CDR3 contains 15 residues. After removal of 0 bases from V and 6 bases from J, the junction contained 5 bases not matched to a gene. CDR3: CASSLDGQGDDGYTF. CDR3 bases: TGCGCCAGCAGCTTGGACGGACAGGGGGATGATGGCTACACCTTC.

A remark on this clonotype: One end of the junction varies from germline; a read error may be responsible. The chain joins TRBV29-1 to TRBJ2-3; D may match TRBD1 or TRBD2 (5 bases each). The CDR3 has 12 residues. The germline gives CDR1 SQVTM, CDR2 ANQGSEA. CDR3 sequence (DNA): TGTTCGGGGCTAGCTATCACAGATACGCAGTATTTT. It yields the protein CSGLAITDTQYF.

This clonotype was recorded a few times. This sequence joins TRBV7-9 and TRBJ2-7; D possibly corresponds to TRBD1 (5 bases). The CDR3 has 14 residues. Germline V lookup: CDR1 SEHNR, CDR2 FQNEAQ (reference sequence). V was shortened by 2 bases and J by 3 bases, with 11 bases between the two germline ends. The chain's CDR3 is CASSLTQGGYEQYF. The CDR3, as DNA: TGTGCCAGCAGCTTAACGCAGGGTGGCTACGAGCAGTACTTC.